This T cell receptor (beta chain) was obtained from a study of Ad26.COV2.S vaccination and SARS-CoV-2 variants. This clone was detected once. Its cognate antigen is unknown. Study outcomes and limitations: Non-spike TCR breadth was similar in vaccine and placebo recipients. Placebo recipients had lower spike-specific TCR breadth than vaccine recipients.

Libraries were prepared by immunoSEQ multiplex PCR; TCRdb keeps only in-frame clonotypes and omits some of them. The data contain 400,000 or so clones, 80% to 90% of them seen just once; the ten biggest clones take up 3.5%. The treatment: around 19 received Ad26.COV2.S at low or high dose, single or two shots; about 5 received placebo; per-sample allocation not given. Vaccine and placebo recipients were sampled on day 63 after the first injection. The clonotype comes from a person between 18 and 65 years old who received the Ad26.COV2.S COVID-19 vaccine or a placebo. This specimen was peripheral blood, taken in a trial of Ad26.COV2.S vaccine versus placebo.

CDR3 sequence: CASSYDFYEQYF. The CDR3 region has the DNA TGTGCCAGCAGTTACGATTTCTACGAGCAGTACTTC. The rearrangement uses TRBV6-2 or TRBV6-3 and TRBJ2-7; no firm D call. Trimming took off 2 bases at V and 3 bases at J, with 5 bases between the two ends. This CDR3 is 12 amino acids long. The germline CDR1 and CDR2 sequences are MNHEY and SVGEGT.